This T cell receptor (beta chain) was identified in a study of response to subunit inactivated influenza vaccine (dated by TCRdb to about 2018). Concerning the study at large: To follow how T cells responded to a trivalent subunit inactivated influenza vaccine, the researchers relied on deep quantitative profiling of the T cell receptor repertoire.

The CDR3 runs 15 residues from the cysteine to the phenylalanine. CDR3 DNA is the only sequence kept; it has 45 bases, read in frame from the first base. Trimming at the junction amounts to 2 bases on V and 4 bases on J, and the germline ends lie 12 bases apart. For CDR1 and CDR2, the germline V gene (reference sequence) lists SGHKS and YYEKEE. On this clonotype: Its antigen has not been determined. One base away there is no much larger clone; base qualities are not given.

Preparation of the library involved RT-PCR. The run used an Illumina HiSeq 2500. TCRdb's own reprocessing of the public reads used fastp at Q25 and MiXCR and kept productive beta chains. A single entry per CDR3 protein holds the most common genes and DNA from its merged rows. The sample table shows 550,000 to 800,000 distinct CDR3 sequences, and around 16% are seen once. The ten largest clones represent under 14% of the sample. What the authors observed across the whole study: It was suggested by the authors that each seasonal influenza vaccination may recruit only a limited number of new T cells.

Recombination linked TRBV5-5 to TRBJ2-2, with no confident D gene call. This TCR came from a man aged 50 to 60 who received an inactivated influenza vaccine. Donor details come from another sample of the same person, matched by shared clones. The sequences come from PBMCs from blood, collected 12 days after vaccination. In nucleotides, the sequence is TGTGCCAGCAGCTTTCTGGGGTCGACCACCGGGGAGCTGTTTTTT. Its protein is CASSFLGSTTGELFF. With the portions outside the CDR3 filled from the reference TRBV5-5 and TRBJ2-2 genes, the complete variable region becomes DAGVTQSPTHLIKTRGQQVTLRCSPISGHKSVSWYQQVLGQGPQFIFQYYEKEERGRGNFPDRFSARQFPNYSSELNVNALLLGDSALYLCASSFLGSTTGELFFGEGSRLTVL.